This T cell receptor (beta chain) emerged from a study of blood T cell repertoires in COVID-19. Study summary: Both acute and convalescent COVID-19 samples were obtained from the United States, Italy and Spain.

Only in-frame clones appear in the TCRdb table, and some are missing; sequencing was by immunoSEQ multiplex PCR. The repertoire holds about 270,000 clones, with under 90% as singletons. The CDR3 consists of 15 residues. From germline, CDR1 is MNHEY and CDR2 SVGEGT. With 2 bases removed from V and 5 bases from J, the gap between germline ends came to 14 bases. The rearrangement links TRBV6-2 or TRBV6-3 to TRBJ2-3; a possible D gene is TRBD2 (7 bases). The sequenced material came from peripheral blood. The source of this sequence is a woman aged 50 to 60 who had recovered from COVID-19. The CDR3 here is CASSYGGGGVDTQYF. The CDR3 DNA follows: TGTGCCAGCAGTTACGGAGGGGGGGGAGTAGATACGCAGTATTTT.